These T cell receptor beta chains were read from a single sample in a study of molecular identifiers for immune sequencing clone quantification. TCRdb independently ran MiXCR on the PCR reads; one entry per CDR3 protein. The sample consists of about 510,000 distinct CDR3 sequences, roughly 24% of them appearing once. Sequenced sample: naive CD8+ T cells from blood, with Jurkat cell RNA spiked in. The receptor set was obtained from a human donor in good health. Some libraries in this study had Jurkat cell RNA spiked in. The CDR3 runs from the conserved cysteine through the conserved F or W. Each record gives: clone size, J gene, V gene, CDR3 length, D gene, CDR3 DNA, CDR3 protein. D genes are given only for firm matches. Some rows mark clone size as missing; the rest say once, few, many or name a class of expanded clone.

few | TRBJ2-1 | TRBV5-6 | 14 | TRBD2 | TGTGCCAGCAGCCCCGGGACTAGCGACAATGAGCAGTTCTTC | CASSPGTSDNEQFF
many | TRBJ1-2 | TRBV29-1 | 17 | NA | TGCAGCGCCGACCACCCGACAGGCCCCACTACTAACTATGGCTACACCTTC | CSADHPTGPTTNYGYTF
NA | TRBJ2-3 | TRBV4-2 | 17 | TRBD2 | TGTGCCAGCAGCCCCTCCGGGACTAGCGGGAGTCCAGATACGCAGTATTTT | CASSPSGTSGSPDTQYF
NA | TRBJ2-3 | TRBV5-6 | 17 | TRBD2 | TGTGCCAGCGGCTTGGTCTTAGCGGGAGGGCCGTGGGATACGCAGTATTTT | CASGLVLAGGPWDTQYF
many | TRBJ2-7 | TRBV5-4 | 14 | TRBD1 | TGTGCCAGCAGCTTGGGGGACAGATACTACGAGCAGTACTTC | CASSLGDRYYEQYF
many | TRBJ2-7 | TRBV20-1 | 16 | NA | TGCAGTGCTAGAGGCGTACCCGACAGTCACGTCTACGAGCAGTACTTC | CSARGVPDSHVYEQYF
few | TRBJ1-2 | TRBV10-3 | 14 | NA | TGTGCCATCAGCCGTGACAGTGGGGATTCGGGCTACACCTTC | CAISRDSGDSGYTF
NA | TRBJ2-7 | TRBV5-4 | 18 | NA | TGTGCCAGCAGCTTGGCTCTCGAAGAGGGCGCCGTTGGGTACGAGCAGTACTTC | CASSLALEEGAVGYEQYF
NA | TRBJ2-7 | TRBV30 | 15 | NA | TGTGCCTGGAGTGAGTCGGGGGTCCTCTCCTACGAGCAGTACTTC | CAWSESGVLSYEQYF
NA | TRBJ2-7 | TRBV19 | 13 | NA | TGTGCCAGTAGTATGGGGACTGTCTACGAGCAGTACTTC | CASSMGTVYEQYF
NA | TRBJ2-3 | TRBV6-5 | 14 | TRBD1 | TGTGCCAGCAGCCGGGACAGGAGCACAAATACGCAGTATTTT | CASSRDRSTNTQYF
many | TRBJ1-1 | TRBV29-1 | 15 | NA | TGCAGCGTTGAAGAATCGGGAGTTCTGGACACTGAAGCTTTCTTT | CSVEESGVLDTEAFF
many | TRBJ2-7 | TRBV18 | 15 | NA | TGTGCCAGCTCACCACCGAGGACGGACCGCTACGAGCAGTACTTC | CASSPPRTDRYEQYF
NA | TRBJ2-7 | TRBV4-3 | 15 | TRBD1 | TGCGCCAGCAGCCAAGGCTTTTCAGGGGGCTACGAGCAGTACTTC | CASSQGFSGGYEQYF
few | TRBJ1-5 | TRBV7-9 | 13 | NA | TGTGCCAGCAGCTTAGGGATTGGACAGCCCCAGCATTTT | CASSLGIGQPQHF
NA | TRBJ2-5 | TRBV7-8 | 13 | NA | TGTGCCAGCAGCTTTCCCCCGAGCGAGGCCCAGTACTTC | CASSFPPSEAQYF
NA | TRBJ2-2 | TRBV6-2/TRBV6-3 | 12 | NA | TGTGCCAGCAGTTTAGTCCTCTCGGAGCTGCTTTTT | CASSLVLSELLF
NA | TRBJ2-4 | TRBV6-2/TRBV6-3 | 15 | TRBD2 | TGTGCCAGCAGTTACGTAGCGGGAGACAAAAACATTCAGTACTTC | CASSYVAGDKNIQYF
few | TRBJ2-5 | TRBV4-1 | 15 | TRBD2 | TGCGCCAGCAGCCTCGGGGGGGCCTTCTCGGAGACCCAGTACTTC | CASSLGGAFSETQYF
few | TRBJ1-4 | TRBV12-3/TRBV12-4 | 11 | NA | TGTGCCAGCAGTTTTGGGGCCTGGGTGAGATTT | CASSFGAWVRF
many | TRBJ2-5 | TRBV2 | 15 | TRBD1 | TGTGCCAGCAGTGAGGGACAGGGGGCCCGAGAGACCCAGTACTTC | CASSEGQGARETQYF
NA | TRBJ1-1 | TRBV5-1 | 15 | NA | TGCGCCAGCAGCTATTGGGAACAGGGTGGGACTGAAGCTTTCTTT | CASSYWEQGGTEAFF
NA | TRBJ2-7 | TRBV14 | 15 | NA | TGTGCCAGCAGCCAAGATTCGGAACAGTCCTACGAGCAGTACTTC | CASSQDSEQSYEQYF
NA | TRBJ2-7 | TRBV5-6 | 14 | TRBD1 | TGTGCCAGCAGATGGACAGGGGTTATCGACGAGCAGTACTTC | CASRWTGVIDEQYF
few | TRBJ2-7 | TRBV4-3 | 15 | NA | TGCGCCAGCAGCCAAGATAGAACTAGTAGGGACCTGCAGTACTTC | CASSQDRTSRDLQYF
NA | TRBJ2-1 | TRBV28 | 16 | TRBD2 | TGTGCCAGCAGCTTACTCCGACTAGCGGGAGACAATGAGCAGTTCTTC | CASSLLRLAGDNEQFF
many | TRBJ1-1 | TRBV12-3/TRBV12-4 | 12 | NA | TGTGCCAGCAGTTCCTTTTTCACTGAAGCTTTCTTT | CASSSFFTEAFF
many | TRBJ2-7 | TRBV20-1 | 14 | TRBD1 | TGCAGTGCTACCCGGGACAGGGTAACCTACGAGCAGTACTTC | CSATRDRVTYEQYF
NA | TRBJ2-5 | TRBV14 | 14 | NA | TGTGCCAGCAGCCCTATCCGCCCAACCTGGACCCAGTACTTC | CASSPIRPTWTQYF
NA | TRBJ1-2 | TRBV20-1 | 13 | NA | TGCAGTGCCAGGTCAGGGGATCGGTATGGCTACACCTTC | CSARSGDRYGYTF
NA | TRBJ1-3 | TRBV4-3 | 16 | NA | TGCGCCAGCAGCCAAGATACTAAGAACTCTGGAGACACCATATATTTT | CASSQDTKNSGDTIYF
NA | TRBJ1-5 | TRBV4-1 | 14 | NA | TGCGCCAGCAGCCAACAGGGAAACAATCAGCCCCAGCATTTT | CASSQQGNNQPQHF
few | TRBJ2-7 | TRBV20-1 | 16 | TRBD2 | TGCAGTGCTAGCCCTAGCGGGGGTTGGTTGGGGGACGAGCAGTACTTC | CSASPSGGWLGDEQYF
NA | TRBJ1-4 | TRBV27 | 13 | NA | TGTGCCACCAGGTCACGCCTAAATGAAAAACTGTTTTTT | CATRSRLNEKLFF
many | TRBJ2-3 | TRBV29-1 | 17 | TRBD2 | TGCAGCGTTGAAGATGGGGGACTAGCGAAGCGCACAGATACGCAGTATTTT | CSVEDGGLAKRTDTQYF
NA | TRBJ1-4 | TRBV27 | 18 | NA | TGTGCCAGCAGTCCAAGGGCAGGATTTCTGGGGACTAATGGAAAACTGTTTTTT | CASSPRAGFLGTNGKLFF
many | TRBJ2-1 | TRBV4-3 | 13 | NA | TGCGCCAGCAGCCACCGGAGCCGCAATGAGCAGTTCTTC | CASSHRSRNEQFF
many | TRBJ2-7 | TRBV6-6 | 13 | NA | TGTGCCAGCAGTTACTCGGGGGGGCCTACGGAGCACTTC | CASSYSGGPTEHF
few | TRBJ1-2 | TRBV7-2 | 17 | TRBD1 | TGTGCCAGCAGCTCGACGCCGAGGACAGGCGGCTCCTATGGCTACACCTTC | CASSSTPRTGGSYGYTF
few | TRBJ2-1 | TRBV2 | 16 | TRBD2 | TGTGCCAGCAGTGCGACTAGCGGGATATCCTACAATGAGCAGTTCTTC | CASSATSGISYNEQFF
many | TRBJ1-4 | TRBV6-6 | 16 | NA | TGTGCCAGCAGTCCCATATCCGGGGCTTATAATGAAAAACTGTTTTTT | CASSPISGAYNEKLFF
few | TRBJ2-7 | TRBV12-3/TRBV12-4 | 13 | NA | TGTGCCAGCACTACCCCTGGGCACGGCGAGCAGTACTTC | CASTTPGHGEQYF
many | TRBJ1-1 | TRBV28 | 15 | NA | TGTGCCAGCAGTACCCCGACAGGACCTAACACTGAAGCTTTCTTT | CASSTPTGPNTEAFF
few | TRBJ2-3 | TRBV20-1 | 15 | NA | TGCAGTGCTAGAGATTTTACGCCCGGATGGAGTACGCAGTATTTT | CSARDFTPGWSTQYF
few | TRBJ1-2 | TRBV5-4 | 14 | NA | TGTGCCAGCGCCCGGGCTGACCTTAACTATGGCTACACCTTC | CASARADLNYGYTF
many | TRBJ2-1 | TRBV6-6 | 12 | NA | TGTGCCAGCAGGCATGGGAACAATGAGCAGTTCTTC | CASRHGNNEQFF
NA | TRBJ1-2 | TRBV27 | 13 | NA | TGTGCCAGCACCCCTCGGAGGGGCTATGGCTACACCTTC | CASTPRRGYGYTF
many | TRBJ1-2 | TRBV28 | 16 | NA | TGTGCCAGCAGTTTATATGCCGGACAGAGCAACTATGGCTACACCTTC | CASSLYAGQSNYGYTF